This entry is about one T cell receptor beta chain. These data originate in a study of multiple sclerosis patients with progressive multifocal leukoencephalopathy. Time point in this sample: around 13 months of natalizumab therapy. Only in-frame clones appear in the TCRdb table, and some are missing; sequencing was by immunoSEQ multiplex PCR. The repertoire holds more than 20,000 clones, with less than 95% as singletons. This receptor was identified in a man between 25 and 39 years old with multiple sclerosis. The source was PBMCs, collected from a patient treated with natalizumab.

The CDR3 region is CASSQEAGADTQYF. The CDR3 region has the DNA TGCGCCAGCAGCCAAGAGGCAGGGGCAGATACGCAGTATTTT. The chain employs TRBV4-3 and TRBJ2-3; D is perhaps TRBD1 (6 bases). The germline V gene has CDR1 LGHNA and CDR2 YSLEER. Trimming removed 0 bases from V and 4 bases from J, with 8 bases in between. The CDR3 loop spans 14 amino acids.